This TCR beta chain was recorded in a study of T cells after posttransplantation cyclophosphamide. Study conclusions and caveats: Donor-recipient repertoire similarity was low at 1-2 months, rising over year one.

Data came from immunoSEQ multiplex PCR; TCRdb stores just in-frame clones and leaves some out. The table includes about 18,000 clones, roughly 85% detected once. V lost 0 bases and J lost 8; bases outside the gene matches: 2. This CDR3 region has 14 residues. The germline gives CDR1 MRHNA, CDR2 SNTAGT. As to this clone: Its specificity is unknown.

Sample: memory CD4+ T cells sorted from blood. The gene calls are TRBV6-4 and TRBJ2-1, with 9 bases that match TRBD1. The clonotype originates from a man under 40 in good health and a related stem cell transplant donor. The CDR3 is CASSDSGTGYEQFF. The CDR3 bases are TGTGCCAGCAGTGACTCGGGGACAGGGTATGAGCAGTTCTTC.